The rows below give T cell receptor beta chains drawn from one sample of a study of blood T cell repertoires in COVID-19. Profiling relied on immunoSEQ multiplex PCR, and the TCRdb table lists in-frame clones only, not all of them. The table has around 190,000 clones, 84% seen once. Sequenced sample: peripheral blood. Source of these receptors: a human donor in a cohort sampled during active COVID-19. The CDR3 runs from the conserved cysteine through the conserved F or W. Fields, in order: clone size, D gene, J gene, V gene, CDR3 protein, CDR3 DNA. The D gene is left open where the match is weak. Some rows have no size entry. The others give once, few or many, or a class for an expanded clone.

clone_size: .
d_call: TRBD2
j_call: TRBJ2-4
v_call: TRBV27
cdr3_aa: CASSSLAGGAKNIQYF
cdr3_nt: TGTGCCAGCAGTTCACTAGCGGGAGGGGCCAAAAACATTCAGTACTTC

clone_size: .
d_call: TRBD2
j_call: TRBJ2-3
v_call: TRBV6-2/TRBV6-3
cdr3_aa: CASSYNGELAGAGDTQYF
cdr3_nt: TGTGCCAGCAGTTACAATGGCGAACTAGCGGGTGCCGGCGATACGCAGTATTTT

clone_size: .
d_call: .
j_call: TRBJ2-7
v_call: TRBV11-2
cdr3_aa: CASSLGPTGLYEQYF
cdr3_nt: TGTGCCAGCAGCTTAGGCCCCACCGGTCTCTACGAGCAGTACTTC

clone_size: .
d_call: .
j_call: TRBJ2-1
v_call: TRBV6-5
cdr3_aa: CASSAHTGYNEQFF
cdr3_nt: TGTGCCAGCAGCGCACATACAGGGTACAATGAGCAGTTCTTC

clone_size: .
d_call: TRBD2
j_call: TRBJ2-1
v_call: TRBV28
cdr3_aa: CASSLGGLASYNEQFF
cdr3_nt: TGTGCCAGCAGCCTGGGGGGACTAGCGAGCTACAATGAGCAGTTCTTC

clone_size: once
d_call: TRBD1
j_call: TRBJ2-7
v_call: TRBV15
cdr3_aa: CATSRDRAFYEQYF
cdr3_nt: TGTGCCACCAGCAGGGACAGGGCGTTCTACGAGCAGTACTTC

clone_size: once
d_call: TRBD1
j_call: TRBJ2-2
v_call: TRBV28
cdr3_aa: CASSHPEDRGSGELFF
cdr3_nt: TGTGCCAGCAGTCACCCCGAGGACAGGGGATCCGGGGAGCTGTTTTTT

clone_size: .
d_call: .
j_call: TRBJ2-3
v_call: TRBV30
cdr3_aa: CAWSVSSANTQYF
cdr3_nt: TGTGCCTGGAGTGTCTCTAGCGCAAATACGCAGTATTTT

clone_size: .
d_call: TRBD1
j_call: TRBJ1-2
v_call: TRBV2
cdr3_aa: CASSEGSGQGYGYTF
cdr3_nt: TGTGCCAGCAGTGAAGGCTCAGGACAGGGATATGGCTACACCTTC

clone_size: .
d_call: TRBD2
j_call: TRBJ2-1
v_call: TRBV2
cdr3_aa: CASSEGLAGPYNEQFF
cdr3_nt: TGTGCCAGCAGTGAAGGGCTAGCGGGACCCTACAATGAGCAGTTCTTC

clone_size: .
d_call: TRBD1
j_call: TRBJ1-1
v_call: TRBV5-5
cdr3_aa: CASSLGQGFTEAFF
cdr3_nt: TGTGCCAGCAGCTTGGGACAGGGGTTTACTGAAGCTTTCTTT

clone_size: once
d_call: TRBD2
j_call: TRBJ2-3
v_call: TRBV28
cdr3_aa: CASKLAGGPDTQYF
cdr3_nt: TGTGCCAGCAAACTAGCGGGAGGCCCAGATACGCAGTATTTT

clone_size: .
d_call: .
j_call: TRBJ2-5
v_call: TRBV6-1
cdr3_aa: CASSEGASRTQETQYF
cdr3_nt: TGTGCCAGCAGTGAAGGGGCTAGCAGAACCCAAGAGACCCAGTACTTC

clone_size: .
d_call: TRBD1
j_call: TRBJ2-7
v_call: TRBV15
cdr3_aa: CATSRGQGAFYEQYF
cdr3_nt: TGTGCCACCAGCAGAGGACAGGGGGCCTTCTACGAGCAGTACTTC

clone_size: .
d_call: TRBD1
j_call: TRBJ2-7
v_call: TRBV19
cdr3_aa: CASSIFPTGGIYEQYF
cdr3_nt: TGTGCCAGTAGTATTTTCCCGACAGGGGGCATCTACGAGCAGTACTTC

clone_size: .
d_call: .
j_call: TRBJ2-7
v_call: TRBV19
cdr3_aa: CASSLEGMPGQSYEQYF
cdr3_nt: TGTGCCAGTAGTTTGGAGGGGATGCCGGGACAGTCCTACGAGCAGTACTTC

clone_size: .
d_call: TRBD2
j_call: TRBJ2-3
v_call: TRBV7-2
cdr3_aa: CASSSSGITADTQYF
cdr3_nt: TGTGCCAGCAGCTCTAGCGGGATAACGGCAGATACGCAGTATTTT

clone_size: few
d_call: .
j_call: TRBJ1-3
v_call: TRBV9
cdr3_aa: CASSVGSLGSGNTIYF
cdr3_nt: TGTGCCAGCAGCGTCGGGAGCCTTGGCTCTGGAAACACCATATATTTT